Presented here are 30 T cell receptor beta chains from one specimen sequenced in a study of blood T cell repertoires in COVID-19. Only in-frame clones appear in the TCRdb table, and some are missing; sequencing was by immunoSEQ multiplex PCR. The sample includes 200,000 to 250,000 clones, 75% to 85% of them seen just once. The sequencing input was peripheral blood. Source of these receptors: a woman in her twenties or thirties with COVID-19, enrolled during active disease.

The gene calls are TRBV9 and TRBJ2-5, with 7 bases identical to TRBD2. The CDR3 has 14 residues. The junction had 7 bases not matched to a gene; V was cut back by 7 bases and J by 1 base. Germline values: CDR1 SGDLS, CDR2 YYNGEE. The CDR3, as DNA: TGTGCCAGCGGGGGGGGAGAAGCCCAAGAGACCCAGTACTTC. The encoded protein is CASGGGEAQETQYF.

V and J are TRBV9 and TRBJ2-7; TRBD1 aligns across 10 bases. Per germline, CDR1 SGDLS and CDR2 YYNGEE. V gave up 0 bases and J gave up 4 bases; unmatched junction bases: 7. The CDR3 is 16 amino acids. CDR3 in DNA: TGTGCCAGCAGCGTAGAGGGAGGGACAGGGGCATACGAGCAGTACTTC. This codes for CASSVEGGTGAYEQYF.

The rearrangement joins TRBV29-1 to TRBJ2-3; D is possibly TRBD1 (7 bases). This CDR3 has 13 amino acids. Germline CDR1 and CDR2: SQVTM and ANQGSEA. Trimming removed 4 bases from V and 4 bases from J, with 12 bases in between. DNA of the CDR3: TGCAGCGTTGTCAGGGGGGCTTCAGATACGCAGTATTTT. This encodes CSVVRGASDTQYF.

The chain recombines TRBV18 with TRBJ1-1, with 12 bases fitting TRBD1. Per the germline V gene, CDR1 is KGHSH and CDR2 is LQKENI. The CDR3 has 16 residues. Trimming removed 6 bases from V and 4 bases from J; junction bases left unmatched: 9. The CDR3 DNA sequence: TGTGCCAGCTCCCCTCGGGACAGGGGGCTGGGCACTGAAGCTTTCTTT. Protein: CASSPRDRGLGTEAFF.

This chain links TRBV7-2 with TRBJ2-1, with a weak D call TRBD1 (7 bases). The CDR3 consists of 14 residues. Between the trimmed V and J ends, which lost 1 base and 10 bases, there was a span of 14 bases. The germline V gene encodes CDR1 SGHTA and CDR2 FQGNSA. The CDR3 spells CASSLVAGQKEQFF. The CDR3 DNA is TGTGCCAGCAGCTTAGTTGCGGGACAGAAGGAGCAGTTCTTC.

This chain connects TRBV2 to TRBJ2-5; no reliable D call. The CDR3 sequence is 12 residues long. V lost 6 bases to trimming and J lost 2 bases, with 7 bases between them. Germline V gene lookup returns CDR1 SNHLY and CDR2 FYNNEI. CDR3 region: CASRYYQETQYF. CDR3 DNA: TGTGCCAGCAGGTATTATCAAGAGACCCAGTACTTC.

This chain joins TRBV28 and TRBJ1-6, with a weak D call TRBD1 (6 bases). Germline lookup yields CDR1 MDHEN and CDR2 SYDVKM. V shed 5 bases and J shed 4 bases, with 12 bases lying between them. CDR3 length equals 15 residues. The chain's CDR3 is CASSEPDSYNSPLHF. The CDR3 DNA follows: TGTGCCAGCAGTGAACCGGACAGTTATAATTCACCCCTCCACTTT.

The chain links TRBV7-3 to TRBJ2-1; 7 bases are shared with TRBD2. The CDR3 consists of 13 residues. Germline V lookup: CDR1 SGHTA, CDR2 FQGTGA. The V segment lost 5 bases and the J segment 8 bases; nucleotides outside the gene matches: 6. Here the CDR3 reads CASSATSAHEQFF. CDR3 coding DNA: TGTGCCAGCAGCGCAACTAGCGCCCATGAGCAGTTCTTC.

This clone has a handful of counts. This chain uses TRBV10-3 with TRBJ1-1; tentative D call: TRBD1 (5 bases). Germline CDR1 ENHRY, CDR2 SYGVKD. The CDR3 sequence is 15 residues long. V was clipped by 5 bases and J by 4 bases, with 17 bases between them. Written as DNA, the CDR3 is TGTGCCATCAGTCCCTCGGGGGGGGACCTCACTGAAGCTTTCTTT. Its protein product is CAISPSGGDLTEAFF.

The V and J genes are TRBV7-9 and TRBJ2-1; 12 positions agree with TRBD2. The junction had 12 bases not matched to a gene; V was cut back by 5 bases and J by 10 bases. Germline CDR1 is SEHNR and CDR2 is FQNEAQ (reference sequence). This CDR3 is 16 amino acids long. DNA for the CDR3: TGTGCCAGCAGCATCACACTAGCGGGAGGAGGGGAAGAGCAGTTCTTC. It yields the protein CASSITLAGGGEEQFF. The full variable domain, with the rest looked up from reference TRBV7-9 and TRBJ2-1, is DTGVSQNPRHKITKRGQNVTFRCDPISEHNRLYWYRQTLGQGPEFLTYFQNEAQLEKSRLLSDRFSAERPKGSFSTLEIQRTEQGDSAMYLCASSITLAGGGEEQFFGPGTRLTVL.

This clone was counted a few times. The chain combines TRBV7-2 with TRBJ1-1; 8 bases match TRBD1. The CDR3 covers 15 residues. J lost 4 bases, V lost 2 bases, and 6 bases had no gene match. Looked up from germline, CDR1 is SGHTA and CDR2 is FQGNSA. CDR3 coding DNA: TGTGCCAGCAGCTTAAATCAGGGGGCGCCCACTGAAGCTTTCTTT. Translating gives CASSLNQGAPTEAFF.

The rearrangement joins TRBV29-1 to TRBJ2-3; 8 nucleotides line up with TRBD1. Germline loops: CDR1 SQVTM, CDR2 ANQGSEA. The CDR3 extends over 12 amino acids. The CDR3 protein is CGSDRGTDTQYF. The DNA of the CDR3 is TGCGGATCGGACAGGGGCACAGATACGCAGTATTTT.

In nucleotides, the CDR3 is TGTGCCAGCAGCCGACTAGCGTCCTACGAGCAGTACTTC. Protein product: CASSRLASYEQYF. The chain carries TRBV7-8 and TRBJ2-7; 8 bases are shared with TRBD2. J gave up 1 base and V 5 bases, and 1 base lay outside the gene matches. This CDR3 has 13 amino acids. The germline CDR1 and CDR2 sequences are SGHVS and FQNEAQ.

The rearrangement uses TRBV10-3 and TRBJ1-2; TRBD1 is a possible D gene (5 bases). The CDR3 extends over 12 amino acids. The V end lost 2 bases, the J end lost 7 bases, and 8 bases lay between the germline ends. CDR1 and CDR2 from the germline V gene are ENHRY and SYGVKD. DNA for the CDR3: TGTGCCATCAGTGAGACGGGGGTTGGCTACACCTTC. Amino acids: CAISETGVGYTF.

CDR3 residues: CASRGGSWGTDTQYF. The CDR3 nucleotides are TGCGCCAGCAGGGGAGGTTCCTGGGGCACAGATACGCAGTATTTT. This rearrangement joins TRBV5-1 to TRBJ2-3; tentatively, D is TRBD2 (6 bases). Per the germline V gene, CDR1 is SGHRS and CDR2 is YFSETQ. Deletions cut 5 bases from V and 1 base from J, with 14 bases between. The CDR3 length is 15 residues.

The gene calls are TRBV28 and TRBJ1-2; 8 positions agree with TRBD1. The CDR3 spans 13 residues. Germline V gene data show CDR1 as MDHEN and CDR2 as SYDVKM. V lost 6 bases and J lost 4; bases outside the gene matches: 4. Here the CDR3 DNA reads TGTGCCAGCAGAGTTCAGGGGGCCTATGGCTACACCTTC. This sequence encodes CASRVQGAYGYTF.

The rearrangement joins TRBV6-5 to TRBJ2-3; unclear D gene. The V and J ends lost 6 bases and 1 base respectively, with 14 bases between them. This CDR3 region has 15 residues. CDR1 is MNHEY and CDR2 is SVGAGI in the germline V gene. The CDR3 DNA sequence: TGTGCCAGCAGGTCTATAATAAGAGGCACAGATACGCAGTATTTT. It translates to CASRSIIRGTDTQYF.

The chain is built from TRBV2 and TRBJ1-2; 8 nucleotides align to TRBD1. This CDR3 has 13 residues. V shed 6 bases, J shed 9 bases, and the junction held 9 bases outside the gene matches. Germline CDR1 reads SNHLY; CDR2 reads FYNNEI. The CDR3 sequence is CASRFLGQGRYTF. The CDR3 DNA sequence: TGTGCCAGCAGGTTCCTCGGACAGGGTCGCTACACCTTC.

The CDR3 DNA reads as TGTGCCAGCAGCCAGGAAGGGGTCTACAATGAGCAGTTCTTC. This sequence encodes CASSQEGVYNEQFF. The J gene is TRBJ2-1, the V gene TRBV11-3; D is perhaps TRBD1 (5 bases). Germline lookup yields CDR1 SGHNT and CDR2 YENEEA. This CDR3 has 14 residues. Trimming pared 5 bases from V and 3 bases from J, leaving 11 bases between.

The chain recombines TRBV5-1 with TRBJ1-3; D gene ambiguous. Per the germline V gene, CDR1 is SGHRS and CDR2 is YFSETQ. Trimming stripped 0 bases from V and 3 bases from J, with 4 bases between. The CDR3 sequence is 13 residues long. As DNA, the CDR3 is TGCGCCAGCAGCTTGGCCGTTGGAAACACCATATATTTT. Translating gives CASSLAVGNTIYF.

CDR3 amino acids: CASSPTSDEQYF. The CDR3 nucleotides are TGTGCCAGCTCACCGACTAGCGACGAGCAGTACTTC. This chain joins TRBV18 and TRBJ2-7, with 8 bases fitting TRBD2. The junction had 0 bases not matched to a gene; V was cut back by 3 bases and J by 5 bases. Per the germline V gene, CDR1 is KGHSH and CDR2 is LQKENI. The CDR3 contains 12 residues.

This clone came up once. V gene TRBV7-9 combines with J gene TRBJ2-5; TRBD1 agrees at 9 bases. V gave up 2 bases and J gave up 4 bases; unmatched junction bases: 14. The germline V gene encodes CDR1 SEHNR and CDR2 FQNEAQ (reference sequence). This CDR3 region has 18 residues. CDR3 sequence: CASSLTKKSTGGRETQYF. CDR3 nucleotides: TGTGCCAGCAGCTTAACAAAAAAATCGACAGGGGGTAGAGAGACCCAGTACTTC.

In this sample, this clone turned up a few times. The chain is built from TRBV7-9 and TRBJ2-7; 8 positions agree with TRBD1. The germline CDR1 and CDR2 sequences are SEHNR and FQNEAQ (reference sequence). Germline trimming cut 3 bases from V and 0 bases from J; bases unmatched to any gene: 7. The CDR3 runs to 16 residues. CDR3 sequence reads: CASSLPGTGPSYEQYF. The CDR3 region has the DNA TGTGCCAGCAGCTTGCCCGGGACAGGTCCCTCCTACGAGCAGTACTTC.

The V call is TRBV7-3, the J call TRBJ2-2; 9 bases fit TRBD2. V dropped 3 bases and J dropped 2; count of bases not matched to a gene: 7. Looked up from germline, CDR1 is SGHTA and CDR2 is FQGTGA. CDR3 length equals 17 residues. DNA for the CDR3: TGTGCCAGCAGCTTTGGTCTAGCGGGAAGCAACACCGGGGAGCTGTTTTTT. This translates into CASSFGLAGSNTGELFF.

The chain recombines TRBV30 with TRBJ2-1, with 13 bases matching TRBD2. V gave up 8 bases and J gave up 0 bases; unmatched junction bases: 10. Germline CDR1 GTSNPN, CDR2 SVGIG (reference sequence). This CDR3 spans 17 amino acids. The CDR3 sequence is CATTGTSGINSYNEQFF. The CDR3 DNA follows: TGTGCCACAACCGGGACTAGCGGGATTAACTCCTACAATGAGCAGTTCTTC. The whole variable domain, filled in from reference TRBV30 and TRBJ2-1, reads SQTIHQWPATLVQPVGSPLSLECTVEGTSNPNLYWYRQAAGRGLQLLFYSVGIGQISSEVPQNLSASRPQDRQFILSSKKLLLSDSGFYLCATTGTSGINSYNEQFFGPGTRLTVL.

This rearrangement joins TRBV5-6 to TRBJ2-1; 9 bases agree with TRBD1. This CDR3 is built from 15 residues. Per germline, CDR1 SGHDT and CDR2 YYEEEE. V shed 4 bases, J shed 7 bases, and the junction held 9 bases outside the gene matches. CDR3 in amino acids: CASSPDGQGKNEQFF. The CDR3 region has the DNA TGTGCCAGCAGCCCGGACGGACAGGGGAAGAATGAGCAGTTCTTC.

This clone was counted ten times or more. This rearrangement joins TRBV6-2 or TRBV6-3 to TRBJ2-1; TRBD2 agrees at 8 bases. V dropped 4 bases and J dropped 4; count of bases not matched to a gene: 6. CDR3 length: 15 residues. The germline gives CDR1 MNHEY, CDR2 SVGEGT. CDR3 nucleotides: TGTGCCAGCAGTTTGACAGCGGGGGATTACAATGAGCAGTTCTTC. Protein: CASSLTAGDYNEQFF.

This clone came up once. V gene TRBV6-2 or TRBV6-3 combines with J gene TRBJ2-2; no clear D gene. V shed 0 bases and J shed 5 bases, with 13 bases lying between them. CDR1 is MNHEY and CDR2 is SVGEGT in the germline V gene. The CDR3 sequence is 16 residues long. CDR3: CASSYSLGTGTGELFF. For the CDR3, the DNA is TGTGCCAGCAGTTACTCTCTAGGTACTGGGACCGGGGAGCTGTTTTTT.

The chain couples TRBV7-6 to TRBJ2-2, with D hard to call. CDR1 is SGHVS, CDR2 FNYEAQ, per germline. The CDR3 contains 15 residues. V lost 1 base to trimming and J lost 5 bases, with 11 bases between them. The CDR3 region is CASSLEARETGELFF. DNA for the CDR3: TGTGCCAGCAGCTTAGAGGCTAGAGAAACCGGGGAGCTGTTTTTT. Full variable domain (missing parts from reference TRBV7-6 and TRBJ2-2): GAGVSQSPRYKVTKRGQDVALRCDPISGHVSLYWYRQALGQGPEFLTYFNYEAQQDKSGLPNDRFSAERPEGSISTLTIQRTEQRDSAMYRCASSLEARETGELFFGEGSRLTVL.

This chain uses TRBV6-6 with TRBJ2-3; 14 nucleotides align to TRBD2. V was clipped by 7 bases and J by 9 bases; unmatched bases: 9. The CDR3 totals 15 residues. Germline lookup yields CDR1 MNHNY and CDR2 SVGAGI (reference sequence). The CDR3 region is CASTDPGLAGETQYF. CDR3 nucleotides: TGTGCCAGCACCGACCCGGGACTAGCGGGAGAAACGCAGTATTTT.